This T cell receptor (beta chain) was identified during a study of blood T cell repertoires in COVID-19 (dated by TCRdb to 2020 to 2022). Regarding the complete study: Collaborator samples came from the United States, Italy and Spain and covered acute and convalescent phases of COVID-19. The repertoires were made available in a free public database intended to serve as a resource for research on the immune response to SARS-CoV-2. The material from the prospective study consisted of cDNA or gDNA derived from T cells, B-cell-depleted T cells, or PBMCs. Where available, HLA class I and class II types were taken from metadata supplied by the sample provider and were not determined by assay-based typing. Subjects who had been exposed to COVID-19, were actively infected with it, or had recovered from it provided the deeply sampled blood TCRbeta repertoires that made up the dataset. Samples came from the ongoing ImmuneRACE study (first 160 participants) plus 1,254 subjects from 6 global collaborators. The sample metadata nearly always contained a de-identified subject ID, COVID-19 status, age in years and sex. What the research found in general, with its limitations: The quantity of clinical and demographic metadata differed by source and by participant and was supplied without curation.

The CDR3, cysteine through phenylalanine, is 16 amino acids long. Only CDR3 DNA is held: 48 bases, read in frame from base 1. CDR1 and CDR2, looked up from the germline V gene (reference sequence), are LNHDA and SQIVND. Here V drops 0 bases and J drops 3 bases, and the junction holds 7 bases not matched to any gene. In regard to this clone: No antigen is known for it. The sample holds no much larger clone one base away, and base qualities are not on file.

Enrolling through a virtual design, the prospective study's participants ranged in age from roughly 18 to 95 years and lived across roughly 23 United States geographic areas. Cohort assignment in the prospective study relied on participant-reported clinical history from a screening survey and a study questionnaire. For ImmuneRACE Cohort 3, a participant was defined as recovered based on two consecutive negative NP/OP PCR tests, clearance by a healthcare professional, or resolution of symptoms. In the prospective study, whole blood, serum and a nasopharyngeal or oropharyngeal swab were collected from each participant by mobile phlebotomists. Additional blood draws and questionnaires over an approximately 2-month period could optionally be provided by prospective study participants. Before DNA extraction, prospective study blood samples were shipped either frozen or at room temperature. TCRbeta CDR3 regions were amplified from genomic DNA by means of the immunoSEQ Assay, a bias-controlled multiplex PCR. The study's own analysis went as follows. Within the assay, amplification of reference gene primers was used to estimate how many nucleated cells each sample contained. Sequence reads were collapsed and filtered to measure the absolute abundance of every unique TCRbeta CDR3 rearrangement. For each sample, productive Simpson clonality was calculated by taking the square root of Simpson's diversity index across productive rearrangements. Drawn from immuneACCESS, this table holds only the in-frame rearrangements with V and J called that TCRdb kept. Clones are partly lost; checked studies trace under half to an unresolved V gene and leave the rest unexplained. The V and J calls and clone size were taken over from that table, and D and trimming were inferred from the DNA. Counted in this sample were roughly 340,000 clones; around 89% of them appeared once. In total, the top ten clones hold less than 1.2% of the sample.

The TCR was taken from a man aged 18 to 29 who had recovered from COVID-19. The V and J genes are TRBV19 and TRBJ2-7, and TRBD1 aligns with 8 junction nucleotides. The sample taken for sequencing was PBMCs or T cells enriched from blood (not recorded which). The base sequence is TGTGCCAGTAGTATAGATCCGGGACAGGCGGTCTACGAGCAGTACTTC. It translates as CASSIDPGQAVYEQYF. This CDR3, with the reference TRBV19 and TRBJ2-7 proteins standing in past its ends, gives the full variable domain DGGITQSPKYLFRKEGQNVTLSCEQNLNHDAMYWYRQDPGQGLRLIYYSQIVNDFQKGDIAEGYSVSREKKESFPLTVTSAQKNPTAFYLCASSIDPGQAVYEQYFGPGTRLTVT.